The clone carrying this TCR beta chain was seen once. Authors' processing steps: Amplification with reference gene primers provided the estimates of nucleated cell counts. Assay used: immunoSEQ multiplex PCR; TCRdb lists only in-frame clones, some missing. Clone size and V and J calls were adopted from that table, with D and trimming inferred from the DNA. The sample yields tens of thousands of clones, about four fifths seen once. This entry belongs to a study of blood T cell repertoires in COVID-19. Study information: From the United States, Italy and Spain came samples of acute and convalescent COVID-19.

The CDR3 loop spans 12 amino acids. Germline CDR1 is SQVTM and CDR2 is ANQGSEA. Trimming pared 0 bases from V and 8 bases from J, leaving 10 bases between. The V gene is TRBV29-1, the J gene TRBJ1-1, with D hard to call. The sample consisted of peripheral blood. The source of this sequence is a human donor in a cohort sampled during active COVID-19. CDR3: CSVEDVGGEAFF. The CDR3 DNA sequence: TGCAGCGTTGAAGATGTTGGAGGGGAAGCTTTCTTT.